The rows below give T cell receptor beta chains drawn from one sample of a study of T cell responses to AZD1222 COVID-19 vaccine. TCRdb keeps only in-frame clones here, not all; method: immunoSEQ multiplex PCR. Altogether 90,000 to 120,000 clones are present, about 85% being singletons, with the ten largest covering 4.8%. The source material was peripheral blood, sampled 28 days after the second AZD1222 dose. These TCRs come from an adult who received the AZD1222 COVID-19 vaccine. Both conserved end residues are part of each CDR3. Each record gives: clone size, J gene, D gene, V gene, CDR3 DNA, CDR3 protein. A D gene is named only where the DNA matches it firmly. The size field is filled for only some rows; it gives once, few, many or a size class.

size: .; J: TRBJ1-3; D: .; V: TRBV2; DNA: TGTGCCAGCAGTGTGGGTCAGGGGATTGGAAACACCATATATTTT; CDR3: CASSVGQGIGNTIYF
size: .; J: TRBJ1-4; D: .; V: TRBV10-3; DNA: TGTGCCATCAGTGAGTCGGAAGGGAATAATGAAAAACTGTTTTTT; CDR3: CAISESEGNNEKLFF
size: .; J: TRBJ1-2; D: TRBD1; V: TRBV7-9; DNA: TGTGCCAGCAGTGGACAGGGGGCGAGAGGCTACACCTTC; CDR3: CASSGQGARGYTF
size: .; J: TRBJ1-1; D: TRBD1; V: TRBV12-3/TRBV12-4; DNA: TGTGCCAGCAGTTTAAGGGACAGGGTAGCTTTCTTT; CDR3: CASSLRDRVAFF
size: .; J: TRBJ1-4; D: .; V: TRBV20-1; DNA: TGCAGTGCCCACAGTAATGAAAAACTGTTTTTT; CDR3: CSAHSNEKLFF
size: .; J: TRBJ1-4; D: TRBD1; V: TRBV18; DNA: TGTGCCAGCTCACCGGGACAGGTTGGAAATGAAAAACTGTTTTTT; CDR3: CASSPGQVGNEKLFF
size: .; J: TRBJ1-2; D: TRBD1; V: TRBV4-3; DNA: TGCGCCAGCAGCCAGGAACCAGGGACAGCTACTAACTATGGCTACACCTTC; CDR3: CASSQEPGTATNYGYTF
size: .; J: TRBJ2-1; D: .; V: TRBV27; DNA: TGTGCCAGCAGTTTCTTTCTCAGGGAACACCGTACGGGTGAGCAGTTCTTC; CDR3: CASSFFLREHRTGEQFF
size: .; J: TRBJ1-3; D: .; V: TRBV29-1; DNA: TGCAGCGCCACAGGGTCTGGAAACACCATATATTTT; CDR3: CSATGSGNTIYF
size: .; J: TRBJ1-5; D: TRBD1; V: TRBV10-3; DNA: TGTGCCACCTCAGGTGGGACAGGGTACCAGCCCCAGCATTTT; CDR3: CATSGGTGYQPQHF
size: .; J: TRBJ2-2; D: .; V: TRBV23-1; DNA: TGCGCGGCCGGTGGGGGAGACGGGGAGCTGTTTTTT; CDR3: CAAGGGDGELFF
size: .; J: TRBJ2-7; D: .; V: TRBV19; DNA: TGTGCCAGTAGTATGTCAGTAGCCTACGAGCAGTACTTC; CDR3: CASSMSVAYEQYF
size: .; J: TRBJ2-1; D: TRBD2; V: TRBV5-4; DNA: TGTGCCAGCAGCCAGGTAGCGGGCCCCTCCTACAATGAGCAGTTCTTC; CDR3: CASSQVAGPSYNEQFF
size: .; J: TRBJ2-1; D: TRBD1; V: TRBV24-1; DNA: TGTGCCACCAGTGATTGGAGGACAGGGGGCCGTCATGAGCAGTTCTTC; CDR3: CATSDWRTGGRHEQFF
size: .; J: TRBJ2-1; D: TRBD1; V: TRBV2; DNA: TGTGCCAGCAAGAGAGGGGACAGCCCGTACAATGAGCAGTTCTTC; CDR3: CASKRGDSPYNEQFF
size: .; J: TRBJ1-3; D: .; V: TRBV14; DNA: TGTGCCAGCAGCCCTCACGGAGGAGGCAATGGAAACACCATATATTTT; CDR3: CASSPHGGGNGNTIYF
size: .; J: TRBJ1-3; D: .; V: TRBV19; DNA: TGTGCCAGTGCAGGGGCACAGTCTGGAAACACCATATATTTT; CDR3: CASAGAQSGNTIYF
size: .; J: TRBJ2-3; D: TRBD2; V: TRBV4-2; DNA: TGTGCCAGCAGTTCGAGCGGGGGGGCCGTAGATACGCAGTATTTT; CDR3: CASSSSGGAVDTQYF
size: .; J: TRBJ2-1; D: .; V: TRBV5-1; DNA: TGCGCCAGCAGCTTGGCCGACAATGAGCAGTTCTTC; CDR3: CASSLADNEQFF
size: .; J: TRBJ1-1; D: .; V: TRBV4-2; DNA: TGTGCCAGCAGCCATCTCCGGACAGCGAACACTGAAGCTTTCTTT; CDR3: CASSHLRTANTEAFF
size: .; J: TRBJ2-7; D: TRBD1; V: TRBV10-3; DNA: TGTGCCATCAGTGAGTTGGGACAGGGGCCTTCCTACGAGCAGTACTTC; CDR3: CAISELGQGPSYEQYF
size: .; J: TRBJ1-3; D: .; V: TRBV28; DNA: TGTGCCAGCAGAAATCCGAGGTGGGGCACAAACACCATATATTTT; CDR3: CASRNPRWGTNTIYF
size: .; J: TRBJ2-1; D: TRBD1; V: TRBV6-5; DNA: TGTGCCAGCAGGGGACAGGACAATGAGCAGTTCTTC; CDR3: CASRGQDNEQFF
size: once; J: TRBJ1-4; D: .; V: TRBV12-3/TRBV12-4; DNA: TGTGCCAGCAGTTTCGGGGGGTGGGAAAAACTGTTTTTT; CDR3: CASSFGGWEKLFF
size: .; J: TRBJ1-1; D: .; V: TRBV5-5; DNA: TGTGCCAGCAGTACCGGACAGCGGAGGGGTACTGAAGCTTTCTTT; CDR3: CASSTGQRRGTEAFF
size: .; J: TRBJ2-2; D: .; V: TRBV24-1; DNA: TGTGCCACCAGTGCAGGGATTGGGGAGCTGTTTTTT; CDR3: CATSAGIGELFF
size: .; J: TRBJ1-2; D: TRBD1; V: TRBV5-8; DNA: TGTGCCAGCATGGACAGGAGAATCAACTATGGCTACACCTTC; CDR3: CASMDRRINYGYTF
size: few; J: TRBJ1-5; D: .; V: TRBV2; DNA: TGTGCCAGCATCACTACGGGGGGGGCGGTGGTTCAGCCCCAGCATTTT; CDR3: CASITTGGAVVQPQHF
size: few; J: TRBJ2-1; D: .; V: TRBV5-4; DNA: TGTGCCAGCGGGGGGCAGGGCAATGAGCAGTTCTTC; CDR3: CASGGQGNEQFF
size: .; J: TRBJ1-5; D: .; V: TRBV28; DNA: TGTGCCAGCAGTTTTCGACAGTTAGGGCAGCCCCAGCATTTT; CDR3: CASSFRQLGQPQHF
size: .; J: TRBJ2-1; D: TRBD1; V: TRBV27; DNA: TGTGCCAGCAGACGGGGACAGGGAGGCTACAATGAGCAGTTCTTC; CDR3: CASRRGQGGYNEQFF
size: .; J: TRBJ1-3; D: .; V: TRBV18; DNA: TGTGCCAGCTCCCCATCTGGCGTCGGGGATGGAAACACCATATATTTT; CDR3: CASSPSGVGDGNTIYF
size: .; J: TRBJ1-5; D: TRBD1; V: TRBV4-2; DNA: TGTGCCAGCAGCATTCCGGGACAGAATCAGCCCCAGCATTTT; CDR3: CASSIPGQNQPQHF
size: .; J: TRBJ1-6; D: .; V: TRBV4-1; DNA: TGCGCCAGCAGCCCCCGGGACGCCCCGACTTCACCCCTCCACTTT; CDR3: CASSPRDAPTSPLHF
size: .; J: TRBJ1-4; D: .; V: TRBV7-9; DNA: TGTGCCAGCAGCTTAGGGCAGGGGAGCGAAAAACTGTTTTTT; CDR3: CASSLGQGSEKLFF
size: once; J: TRBJ2-6; D: TRBD1; V: TRBV7-9; DNA: TGTGCCAGCAGCTCGGGACAGAACTCTGGGGCCAACGTCCTGACTTTC; CDR3: CASSSGQNSGANVLTF
size: .; J: TRBJ2-3; D: .; V: TRBV6-5; DNA: TGTGCCAGCAGGAGACTAGGGACTGGCACAGATACGCAGTATTTT; CDR3: CASRRLGTGTDTQYF
size: .; J: TRBJ1-1; D: TRBD1; V: TRBV2; DNA: TGTGCCAGCAGTGAACGCGGACAGGCTGAAGCTTTCTTT; CDR3: CASSERGQAEAFF
size: .; J: TRBJ2-3; D: .; V: TRBV28; DNA: TGTGCCAGCAGCCGCCGAGGCTTCGGCACAGATACGCAGTATTTT; CDR3: CASSRRGFGTDTQYF
size: .; J: TRBJ2-3; D: TRBD2; V: TRBV5-1; DNA: TGCGCCAGCAGCACGGAAATAGCGGGGGGCCGGCGATCAGATACGCAGTATTTT; CDR3: CASSTEIAGGRRSDTQYF
size: .; J: TRBJ2-2; D: TRBD1; V: TRBV7-2; DNA: TGTGCCAGCAGCTTACCTGGGACAGGGAACACCGGGGAGCTGTTTTTT; CDR3: CASSLPGTGNTGELFF
size: .; J: TRBJ1-3; D: .; V: TRBV19; DNA: TGTGCCAGTAGTGGTCAGGGGTTTAGCTCTGGAAACACCATATATTTT; CDR3: CASSGQGFSSGNTIYF
size: .; J: TRBJ1-1; D: .; V: TRBV19; DNA: TGTGCCAGTATGGGGTTGGATGAAGCTTTCTTT; CDR3: CASMGLDEAFF
size: .; J: TRBJ1-1; D: TRBD1; V: TRBV29-1; DNA: TGCAGCGTTGAGGGGGGGGACAGGGCGGACACTGAAGCTTTCTTT; CDR3: CSVEGGDRADTEAFF
size: .; J: TRBJ2-3; D: TRBD1; V: TRBV6-5; DNA: TGTGCCAGCAGTTACACCCCGGACAGGGGACCAGATACGCAGTATTTT; CDR3: CASSYTPDRGPDTQYF
size: .; J: TRBJ2-2; D: .; V: TRBV5-4; DNA: TGTGCCAGCAGCTTTAATAAGGCCGGGGAGCTGTTTTTT; CDR3: CASSFNKAGELFF
size: few; J: TRBJ1-1; D: .; V: TRBV30; DNA: TGTGCCTGGAGTGTGTGGGGGGACACTGAAGCTTTCTTT; CDR3: CAWSVWGDTEAFF
size: .; J: TRBJ2-2; D: .; V: TRBV6-5; DNA: TGTGCCAGCAGTTACTCGAAGCCCAGCAACACCGGGGAGCTGTTTTTT; CDR3: CASSYSKPSNTGELFF
size: .; J: TRBJ2-7; D: .; V: TRBV19; DNA: TGTGCCAGTAGTAAGCGGAACGAACAATACGAGCAGTACTTC; CDR3: CASSKRNEQYEQYF
size: .; J: TRBJ1-3; D: .; V: TRBV6-5; DNA: TGTGCCAGCAGTTACTCGAGTGGGGGAAACACCATATATTTT; CDR3: CASSYSSGGNTIYF
size: .; J: TRBJ1-2; D: TRBD1; V: TRBV28; DNA: TGTGCCAGCAGTGTAGGACAGGGGGTACATGGCTACACCTTC; CDR3: CASSVGQGVHGYTF
size: .; J: TRBJ2-1; D: .; V: TRBV18; DNA: TGTGCCAGCTCACCACCTTCCCTGACAGCCGGGGGTGAGCAGTTCTTC; CDR3: CASSPPSLTAGGEQFF
size: .; J: TRBJ2-7; D: .; V: TRBV7-9; DNA: TGTGCCAGCAGCCCAAAAGAGCACAGGCCCTACGAGCAGTACTTC; CDR3: CASSPKEHRPYEQYF
size: .; J: TRBJ2-7; D: .; V: TRBV23-1; DNA: TGCGCCAGCAGTCAGGAGAGAGCCTACGAGCAGTACTTC; CDR3: CASSQERAYEQYF
size: .; J: TRBJ2-3; D: .; V: TRBV27; DNA: TGTGCCAGCAGTCAGTCGGGGGGCACAGATACGCAGTATTTT; CDR3: CASSQSGGTDTQYF
size: .; J: TRBJ1-4; D: .; V: TRBV27; DNA: TGTGCCAGCAGTTTGACAGATTCTAATGAAAAACTGTTTTTT; CDR3: CASSLTDSNEKLFF
size: .; J: TRBJ1-4; D: .; V: TRBV19; DNA: TGTGCCAGAAGCCGGGGAGAGGGAAAACTGTTTTTT; CDR3: CARSRGEGKLFF
size: .; J: TRBJ1-5; D: .; V: TRBV30; DNA: TGTGCCTGGAGTGTGCTTGGGCCGAAGCCCCAGCATTTT; CDR3: CAWSVLGPKPQHF
size: .; J: TRBJ1-5; D: .; V: TRBV19; DNA: TGTGCCAGTAGTAGTATGGACAGTGGAAATCAGCCCCAGCATTTT; CDR3: CASSSMDSGNQPQHF